This T cell receptor (beta chain) originates from a study of blood T cell repertoires in COVID-19. Assay: immunoSEQ multiplex PCR; the TCRdb copy retains only in-frame clones and omits some. The profile covers roughly 200,000 clones, with under 90% appearing a single time and 3.5% to 4% taken by the ten largest. The CDR3 is made up of 14 amino acids. CDR1 and CDR2 (germline): MDHEN, SYDVKM. V shed 4 bases and J 6 bases; nucleotides not matched to a gene: 3. Residents of approximately 25 US areas, aged about 18 to 89 years, made up the participants. Self-reported history from a screening survey and questionnaire set each donor's cohort. This clone was found once.

The TCR was taken from a woman younger than 45 with acute COVID-19. The chain recombines TRBV28 with TRBJ2-1, with 10 bases identical to TRBD1. The material sequenced was PBMCs or T cells enriched from blood (not recorded which). The CDR3: CASSSGQGGNEQFF. The CDR3 nucleotides are TGTGCCAGCAGTTCCGGACAGGGGGGCAATGAGCAGTTCTTC.